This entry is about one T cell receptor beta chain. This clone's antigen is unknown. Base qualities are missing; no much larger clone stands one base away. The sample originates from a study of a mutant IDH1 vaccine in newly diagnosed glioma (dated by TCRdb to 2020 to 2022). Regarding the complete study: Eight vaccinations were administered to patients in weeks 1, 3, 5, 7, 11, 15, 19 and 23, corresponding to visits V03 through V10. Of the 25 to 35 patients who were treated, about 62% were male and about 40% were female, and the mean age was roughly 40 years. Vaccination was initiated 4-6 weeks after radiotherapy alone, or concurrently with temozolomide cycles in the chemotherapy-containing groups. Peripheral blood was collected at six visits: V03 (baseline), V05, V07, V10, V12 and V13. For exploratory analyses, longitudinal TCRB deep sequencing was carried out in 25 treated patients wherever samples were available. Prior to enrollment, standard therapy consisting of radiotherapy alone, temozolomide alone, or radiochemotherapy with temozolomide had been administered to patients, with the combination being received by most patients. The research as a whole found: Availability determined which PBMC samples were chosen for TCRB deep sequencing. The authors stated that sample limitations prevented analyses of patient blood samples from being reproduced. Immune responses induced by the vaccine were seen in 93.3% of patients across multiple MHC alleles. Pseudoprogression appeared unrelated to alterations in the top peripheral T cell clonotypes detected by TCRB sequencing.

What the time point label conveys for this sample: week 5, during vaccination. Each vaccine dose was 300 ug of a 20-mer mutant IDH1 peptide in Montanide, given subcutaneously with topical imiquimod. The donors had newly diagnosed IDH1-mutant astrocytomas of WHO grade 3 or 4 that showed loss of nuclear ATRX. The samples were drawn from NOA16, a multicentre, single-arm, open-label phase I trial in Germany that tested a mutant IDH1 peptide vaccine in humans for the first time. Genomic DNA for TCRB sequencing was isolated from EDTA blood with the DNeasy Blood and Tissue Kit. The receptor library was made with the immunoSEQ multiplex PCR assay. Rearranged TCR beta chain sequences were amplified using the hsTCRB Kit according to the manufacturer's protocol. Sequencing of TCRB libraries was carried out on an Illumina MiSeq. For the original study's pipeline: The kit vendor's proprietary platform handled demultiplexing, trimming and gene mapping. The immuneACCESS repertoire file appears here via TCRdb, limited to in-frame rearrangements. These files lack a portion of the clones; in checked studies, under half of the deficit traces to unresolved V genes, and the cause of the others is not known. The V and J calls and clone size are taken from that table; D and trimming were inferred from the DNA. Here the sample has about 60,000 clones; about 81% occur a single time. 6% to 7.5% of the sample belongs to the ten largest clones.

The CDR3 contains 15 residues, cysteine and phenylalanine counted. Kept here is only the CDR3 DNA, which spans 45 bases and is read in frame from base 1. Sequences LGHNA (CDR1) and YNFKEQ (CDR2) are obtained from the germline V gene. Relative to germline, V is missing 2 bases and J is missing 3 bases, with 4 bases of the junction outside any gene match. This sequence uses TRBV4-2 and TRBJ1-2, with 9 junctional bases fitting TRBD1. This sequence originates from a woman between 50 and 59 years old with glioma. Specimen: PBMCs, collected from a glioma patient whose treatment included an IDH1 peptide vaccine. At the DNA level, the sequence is TGTGCCAGCAGCCAAAACAGGGGGCTGGACTATGGCTACACCTTC. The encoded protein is CASSQNRGLDYGYTF.